The next 14 T cell receptor beta chains were all read from a single sample in a study of read filtering for tumor transcriptome and immune sequencing. From around 0.4 ug of RNA, a library with molecular barcoded alpha/delta and beta/gamma adaptors was made. TCRdb redid the calling of the reads with MiXCR, one entry per CDR3 protein. The repertoire holds 50,000 or so distinct CDR3 sequences, approximately 19% seen once, with approximately 15% in the top ten. The sequencing input was a population of CD138-negative cells sorted from bone marrow. All receptors come from a donor at least 40 years old with multiple myeloma.

This clonotype has a count of ten or more. At one end, the junction sequence differs from germline, possibly due to a read error. The chain has TRBV2 and TRBJ1-1, with a weak D call TRBD1 (6 bases). The CDR3 covers 13 residues. The germline gives CDR1 SNHLY, CDR2 FYNNEI. The CDR3 nucleotides are TGTGCCAGCAGGGAAGACAGGTCTACTGAAGCTTTCTTT. It translates to CASREDRSTEAFF.

This clonotype showed up just once. Since a far larger clone is one base different, this is likely a read error. The CDR3 does not close with the conserved phenylalanine or tryptophan, likely indicating a read error. The genes are TRBV11-3 and TRBJ2-1; weak D call: TRBD1 (6 bases). This CDR3 is 15 amino acids long. V dropped 1 base and J dropped 9 bases, with 16 bases sitting between them. Germline CDR1 is SGHNT and CDR2 is YENEEA. CDR3 DNA sequence: TGTGCCAGCAGCTTAGTCATCGGGACACAGGGTGAGCAGTTCTAC. This codes for CASSLVIGTQGEQFY.

This clonotype was detected a few times. The CDR3 DNA is TGTGCCAGCAGCTTAGGACTGAGGACTGAAGCTTTCTTT. Its translation: CASSLGLRTEAFF. The V call is TRBV7-2, the J call TRBJ1-1, with D uncertain. V gave up 1 base and J gave up 5 bases, with 8 bases separating them. This CDR3 has 13 amino acids. Germline V gene sequence: CDR1 SGHTA, CDR2 FQGNSA.

In this sample, this clonotype turned up many times. This chain joins TRBV29-1 and TRBJ1-1, with D possibly being TRBD1 (5 bases). Germline V gene sequence: CDR1 SQVTM, CDR2 ANQGSEA. This CDR3 spans 12 amino acids. V lost 6 bases and J 1 base, leaving 9 bases between the germline ends. CDR3 DNA: TGCAGCGTACGAACAGGGAACACTGAAGCTTTCTTT. This gives the protein CSVRTGNTEAFF.

This clonotype was seen only a few times. V is TRBV30 and J is TRBJ1-1; maybe TRBD1 (6 bases). Between the trimmed V and J ends, which lost 0 bases and 3 bases, there was a span of 11 bases. In germline, CDR1 is GTSNPN, CDR2 SVGIG (reference sequence). The CDR3 covers 14 residues. The CDR3 reads CAWSVGTRYTEAFF. CDR3 coding DNA: TGTGCCTGGAGTGTAGGGACAAGGTACACTGAAGCTTTCTTT.

This clonotype was recorded at least ten times. This chain connects TRBV27 to TRBJ2-3; no definite D call. CDR3 length equals 19 residues. Germline values: CDR1 MNHEY, CDR2 SMNVEV (reference sequence). V shed 0 bases and J shed 3 bases, with 22 bases lying between them. CDR3 sequence (DNA): TGTGCCAGCAGTTTATCCCTTCGCCCCCCGGAGCCAAATACAGATACGCAGTATTTT. Its translation is CASSLSLRPPEPNTDTQYF.

This clonotype occurred many times. The chain has TRBV11-3 and TRBJ2-1, with no clear D. From germline, CDR1 is SGHNT and CDR2 YENEEA. The CDR3 extends over 12 amino acids. V was cut by 1 base and J by 8 bases, with 6 bases left in between. The CDR3 DNA follows: TGTGCCAGCAGCTTAGGTCTTGATGAGCAGTTCTTC. Residues: CASSLGLDEQFF.

This clonotype came up many times. This chain joins TRBV7-9 and TRBJ2-7; D uncertain. Trimming took 4 bases from V and 3 from J, leaving 10 bases between them. CDR3 length equals 13 residues. Germline CDR1 and CDR2: SEHNR and FQNEAQ (reference sequence). The CDR3 nucleotides are TGTGCCAGCAGCTCAAACATGGGCTACGAGCAGTACTTC. Its translation is CASSSNMGYEQYF.

Comment on this clonotype: A much larger clonotype is one base distant, so this may be a read error. V and J are TRBV12-3 or TRBV12-4 and TRBJ2-2; a possible D gene is TRBD2 (7 bases). The length of the CDR3 is 18 residues. CDR3 nucleotides: TGTGCCAGCGGGGAGGGGGGCGGTGGGATCTCGAACACCAGGGAGCTGTTTTTT. This translates into CASGEGGGGISNTRELFF.

This clonotype was seen many times. The gene calls are TRBV20-1 and TRBJ2-7, with TRBD1 as a possible D gene (5 bases). CDR3 size: 15 residues. Trimming left V 0 bases short and J 2 bases short, with 14 bases between. CDR1 and CDR2 from the germline V gene are DFQATT and SNEGSKA (reference sequence). CDR3 region: CSARDLRAPTYEQYF. The CDR3 DNA reads TGCAGTGCTAGAGATCTCAGGGCGCCGACCTACGAGCAGTACTTC.

This clonotype has ten or more counts. The chain links TRBV29-1 to TRBJ2-1; D gene uncertain. The germline V gene encodes CDR1 SQVTM and CDR2 ANQGSEA. V was pared by 4 bases and J by 1 base, with 8 bases between. This CDR3 has 13 residues. For the CDR3, the DNA is TGCAGCGTTGTCGGTAGGTCCTACAATGAGCAGTTCTTC. It translates to CSVVGRSYNEQFF.

The sample holds many counts of this clonotype. J is TRBJ2-2 and V is TRBV25-1; no definite D call. V gave up 3 bases and J gave up 7 bases, with 12 bases separating them. The CDR3 has 14 amino acids. CDR1 and CDR2 from the germline V gene are MGHDK and SYGVNS. Written as DNA, the CDR3 is TGTGCCAGCAGTGACCCTCTTGTCGGCGGGGAGCTGTTTTTT. Protein: CASSDPLVGGELFF.

Ten or more counts support this clonotype. The V and J genes are TRBV7-9 and TRBJ2-7, with D uncertain. The CDR3 runs to 13 residues. Germline V gene lookup returns CDR1 SEHNR and CDR2 FQNEAQ (reference sequence). The V end lost 5 bases, the J end lost 4 bases, and 12 bases lay between the germline ends. CDR3 residues: CASSQLPRYEQYF. Here the CDR3 DNA reads TGTGCCAGCAGCCAACTCCCTCGATACGAGCAGTACTTC.

This clonotype has a count of ten or more. V usage is TRBV30 and J usage is TRBJ2-1; D is ambiguous. CDR3 size: 13 residues. CDR1 is GTSNPN, CDR2 SVGIG, per germline (reference sequence). V was shortened by 4 bases and J by 2 bases, with 9 bases between the two germline ends. In nucleotides, the CDR3 is TGTGCCTGGACAGGAAGACCCTACAATGAGCAGTTCTTC. It codes for CAWTGRPYNEQFF.